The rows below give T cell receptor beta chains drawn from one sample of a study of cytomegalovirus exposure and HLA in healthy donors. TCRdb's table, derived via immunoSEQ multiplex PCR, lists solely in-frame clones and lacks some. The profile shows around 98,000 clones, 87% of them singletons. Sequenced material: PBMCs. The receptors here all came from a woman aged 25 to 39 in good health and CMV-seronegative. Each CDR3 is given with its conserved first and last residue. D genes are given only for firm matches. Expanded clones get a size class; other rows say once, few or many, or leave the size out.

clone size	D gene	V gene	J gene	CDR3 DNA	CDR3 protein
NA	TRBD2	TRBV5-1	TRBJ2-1	TGCGCCAGCAGCCGACTAGCGGGCACCTACAATGAGCAGTTCTTC	CASSRLAGTYNEQFF
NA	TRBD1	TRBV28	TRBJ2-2	TGTGCCAGCAGTTTATCAGGGGGCAGGACCGGGGAGCTGTTTTTT	CASSLSGGRTGELFF
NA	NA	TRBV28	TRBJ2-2	TGTGCCAGCAGTTTTGGGGGCCCCGGGGAGCTGTTTTTT	CASSFGGPGELFF
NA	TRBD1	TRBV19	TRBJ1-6	TGTGCCAGTAGTGCCGGGACAGCCTTTCAGTCACCCCTCCACTTT	CASSAGTAFQSPLHF
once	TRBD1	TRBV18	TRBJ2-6	TGTGCCAGCTCCCGAACCACCGGCTCATCGGACAGGGGGACTGGGGCCAACGTCCTGACTTTC	CASSRTTGSSDRGTGANVLTF
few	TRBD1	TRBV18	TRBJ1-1	TGTGCCAGCTCACCCGGGACAGGGGCTTTCTTT	CASSPGTGAFF
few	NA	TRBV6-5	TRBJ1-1	TGTGCCAGCATCAAAGGAGGGTCTGAAGCTTTCTTT	CASIKGGSEAFF
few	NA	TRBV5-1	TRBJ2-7	TGCGCCAGCAGCTTGATTCTAGGTTACGAGCAGTACTTC	CASSLILGYEQYF
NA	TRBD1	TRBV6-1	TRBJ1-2	TGTGCCACCAGACAGGGCTGGGGCTACACCTTC	CATRQGWGYTF
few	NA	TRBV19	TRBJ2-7	TGTGCCAGTAAGAAGGAGAGGCAGGGCTACGAGCAGTACTTC	CASKKERQGYEQYF
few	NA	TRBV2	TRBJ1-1	TGTGCCAGCTGGCCCTCACAGGGATTGAACACTGAAGCTTTCTTT	CASWPSQGLNTEAFF
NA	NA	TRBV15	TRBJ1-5	TGTGCCACCAGCAGAGATATTGGAGGGTTCCAGCATTTT	CATSRDIGGFQHF
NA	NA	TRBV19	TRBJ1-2	TGTGCCAGTTCGGGTCAGCCCTATGGCTACACCTTC	CASSGQPYGYTF
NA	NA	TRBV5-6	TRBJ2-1	TGTGCCAGCAGCTCTCACAGTGAGCAGTTCTTC	CASSSHSEQFF
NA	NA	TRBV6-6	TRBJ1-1	TGTGCCAGCAGTTTCCCAGGAGCGGGGCTTGAAGCTTTCTTT	CASSFPGAGLEAFF
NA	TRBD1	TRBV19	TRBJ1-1	TGTGCCAGTAGTCACAGGGGAAGGCCTGAAGCTTTCTTT	CASSHRGRPEAFF
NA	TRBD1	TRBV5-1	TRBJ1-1	TGCGCCAGCAGCGGTAGACAGGGGGCGCGGTACACTGAAGCTTTCTTT	CASSGRQGARYTEAFF
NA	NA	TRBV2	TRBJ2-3	TGTGCCAGCAGTGATCGGACTAGCACAGATACGCAGTATTTT	CASSDRTSTDTQYF
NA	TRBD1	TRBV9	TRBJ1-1	TGTGCCAGCAGCCCCCGGACAGGGCGGGCCACTGAAGCTTTCTTT	CASSPRTGRATEAFF
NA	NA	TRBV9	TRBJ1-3	TGTGCCAGCAGCGTAGACCCGCGGGTAGTCTCTGGAAACACCATATATTTT	CASSVDPRVVSGNTIYF
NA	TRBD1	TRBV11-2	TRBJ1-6	TGTGCCAGCAGTTGGGACAGGGCCAATTCACCCCTCCACTTT	CASSWDRANSPLHF
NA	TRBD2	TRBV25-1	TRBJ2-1	TGTGCCAGCACGACTAGCGGGAGCAATGAGCAGTTCTTC	CASTTSGSNEQFF
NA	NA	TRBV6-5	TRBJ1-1	TGTGCCAGCAGTTTCCTCCCGGTAGGGGGATACACTGAAGCTTTCTTT	CASSFLPVGGYTEAFF
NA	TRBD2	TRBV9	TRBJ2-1	TGTGCCAGCAGCGTAGGAGGGACTAGCGGGGGGGCCCCCTACAATGAGCAGTTCTTC	CASSVGGTSGGAPYNEQFF
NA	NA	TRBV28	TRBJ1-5	TGTGCCAGCAGATGGAGCCCGAATAGCAATCAGCCCCAGCATTTT	CASRWSPNSNQPQHF
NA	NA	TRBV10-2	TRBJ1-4	TGCGCCAGCAGTTCCAGGTCAACTAATGAAAAACTGTTTTTT	CASSSRSTNEKLFF
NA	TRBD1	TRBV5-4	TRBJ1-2	TGTGCCAGCAGCTTAGGACAGGGAGGTCGTGCTTGGTATGGCTACACCTTC	CASSLGQGGRAWYGYTF
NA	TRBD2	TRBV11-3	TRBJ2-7	TGTGCCAGCAGCCCAGGGACTAGCGGGAAGCCTTCCTACGAGCAGTACTTC	CASSPGTSGKPSYEQYF
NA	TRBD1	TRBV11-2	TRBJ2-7	TGTGCCAGCAGCTTAGATACAGGGGGGACCCTCGAGCAGTACTTC	CASSLDTGGTLEQYF
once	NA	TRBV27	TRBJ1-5	TGTGCCAGCAGTTTAAACAGGGCTAGCAATCAGCCCCAGCATTTT	CASSLNRASNQPQHF
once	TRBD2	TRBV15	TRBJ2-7	TGTGCCACCAGCAGGGGGACTAGCGGGAGATTGTACTTC	CATSRGTSGRLYF
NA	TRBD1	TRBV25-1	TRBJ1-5	TGTGCCAGCAGATCACAGGGGAGCAATCAGCCCCAGCATTTT	CASRSQGSNQPQHF
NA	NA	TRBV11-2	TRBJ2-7	TGTGCCAGCAGCTTAAGGCAGAGGGCACGCGAGCAGTACTTC	CASSLRQRAREQYF
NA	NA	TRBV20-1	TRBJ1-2	TGCAGTGCTAGCCCAGGGGATGGCTACACCTTC	CSASPGDGYTF
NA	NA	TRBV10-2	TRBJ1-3	TGCGCCCCGCTAGGACACCTCTCTGGAAACACCATATATTTT	CAPLGHLSGNTIYF
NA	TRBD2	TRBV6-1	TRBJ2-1	TGTGCCAGCAGTGAAGTGACTAGCGCAGGTGAGCAGTTCTTC	CASSEVTSAGEQFF
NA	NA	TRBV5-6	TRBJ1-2	TGTGCCAGCAGCTGGGGAGGTGATGGCTACACCTTC	CASSWGGDGYTF
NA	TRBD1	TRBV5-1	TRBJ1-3	TGCGCCAGCAGCTTGGATGACAGGGGGCTCAACACCATATATTTT	CASSLDDRGLNTIYF
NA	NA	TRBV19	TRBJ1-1	TGTGCCAGTAGTGATCTTCAACCGGGCACTGAAGCTTTCTTT	CASSDLQPGTEAFF
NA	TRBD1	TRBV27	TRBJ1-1	TGTGCCAGCAGTTCCCTACAGGGGTGGACTGAAGCTTTCTTT	CASSSLQGWTEAFF
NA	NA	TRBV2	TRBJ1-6	TGTGCCAGCAGCATGAATTCACCCCTCCACTTT	CASSMNSPLHF
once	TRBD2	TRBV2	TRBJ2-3	TGTGCCAGCAGCCCCGGGACTAGCGGGGTGACAGATACGCAGTATTTT	CASSPGTSGVTDTQYF
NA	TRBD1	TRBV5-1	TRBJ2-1	TGCGCCAGCGGGGACAGCCTCAATGAGCAGTTCTTC	CASGDSLNEQFF
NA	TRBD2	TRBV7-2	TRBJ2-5	TGTGCCAGCAGCCGCCGGAGACTAGCGGGAGGAGGCCAAGAGACCCAGTACTTC	CASSRRRLAGGGQETQYF
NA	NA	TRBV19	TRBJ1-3	TGTGCCAGTAGTATAGCCCTAATGTCTGGAAACACCATATATTTT	CASSIALMSGNTIYF
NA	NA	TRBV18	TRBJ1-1	TGTGCCAGCTCACCAAGAACAGATGAAGCTTTCTTT	CASSPRTDEAFF
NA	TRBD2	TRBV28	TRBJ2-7	TGTGCCAGCGGGACTAGCGCCTCCTACGAGCAGTACTTC	CASGTSASYEQYF